A single sample gave rise to the 9 T cell receptor beta chains below, sequenced in a study of T cell responses to AZD1222 COVID-19 vaccine. Data came from immunoSEQ multiplex PCR; TCRdb stores just in-frame clones and leaves some out. The table has roughly 130,000 clones, 88% seen once. The starting material was peripheral blood, obtained on day 0 of AZD1222 vaccination. These receptors all stem from an adult in good health.

The gene calls are TRBV18 and TRBJ2-7; D might be TRBD2 (5 bases). This CDR3 is built from 16 residues. The germline V gene has CDR1 KGHSH and CDR2 LQKENI. V gave up 6 bases and J gave up 0 bases, with 18 bases separating them. The CDR3 region has the DNA TGTGCCAGCTCGCCCTATGGACTGACCAGCTCCTACGAGCAGTACTTC. Translating gives CASSPYGLTSSYEQYF.

This clone was counted a few times. J is TRBJ1-2 and V is TRBV6-1, with 8 nucleotides matching TRBD1. Trimming at V came to 3 bases and at J to 0 bases, leaving 6 bases not matched to a gene. Per germline, CDR1 MNHNS and CDR2 SASEGT. This CDR3 is 16 amino acids long. Here the CDR3 reads CASSDDRGPANYGYTF. DNA for the CDR3: TGTGCCAGCAGTGATGACAGGGGACCAGCTAACTATGGCTACACCTTC.

This clone was recorded once. The chain uses TRBV2 and TRBJ2-2, with TRBD2 identical over 11 bases. The V and J ends lost 9 bases and 7 bases, in that order; junction bases with no gene match: 4. This CDR3 has 13 residues. Germline CDR1 is SNHLY and CDR2 is FYNNEI. The CDR3 DNA reads as TGTGCCAGTAGCGGGAGGGCCAGCGGGGAGCTGTTTTTT. It encodes CASSGRASGELFF.

The V gene is TRBV6-5, the J gene TRBJ1-2; D is uncertain. V lost 4 bases to trimming and J lost 5 bases, with 8 bases between them. Germline CDR1 and CDR2: MNHEY and SVGAGI. CDR3 length: 12 residues. CDR3 in amino acids: CASSLGQYGYTF. Written as DNA, the CDR3 is TGTGCCAGCAGTTTAGGGCAGTATGGCTACACCTTC.

V usage is TRBV3-1 (or the pseudogene TRBV3-2) and J usage is TRBJ2-7; 8 nucleotides line up with TRBD1. CDR3 length: 14 residues. The V and J ends lost 5 bases and 3 bases, in that order; junction bases with no gene match: 6. CDR1 and CDR2 from the germline V gene are LGHDT and YNNKEL (reference sequence). The CDR3 DNA is TGTGCCAGCAGCTACGGACAGGGCGACTACGAGCAGTACTTC. As protein: CASSYGQGDYEQYF.

This sequence joins TRBV10-1 and TRBJ1-3; D ambiguous. Trimming took 3 bases from V and 0 from J, leaving 9 bases between them. The CDR3 totals 15 residues. CDR1 is WNHNN, CDR2 SYGVQD, per germline (reference sequence). The CDR3 region has the DNA TGCGCCAGCAGTGAATCAGTCGGCTCTGGAAACACCATATATTTT. It encodes CASSESVGSGNTIYF.

V usage is TRBV19 and J usage is TRBJ1-4; D is uncertain. CDR1 is LNHDA and CDR2 is SQIVND in the germline V gene (reference sequence). Trimming removed 8 bases at V and 5 bases at J, with 15 bases between. This CDR3 spans 14 amino acids. CDR3 DNA sequence: TGTGCCAGTCAGGAACGTCTTAGGAATGAAAAACTGTTTTTT. Residues: CASQERLRNEKLFF. Drawing the rest from reference TRBV19 and TRBJ1-4, the complete variable domain is DGGITQSPKYLFRKEGQNVTLSCEQNLNHDAMYWYRQDPGQGLRLIYYSQIVNDFQKGDIAEGYSVSREKKESFPLTVTSAQKNPTAFYLCASQERLRNEKLFFGSGTQLSVL.

This chain connects TRBV19 to TRBJ1-5; 9 nucleotides line up with TRBD1. Losses at the gene ends were 8 bases for V and 3 bases for J; bases not matched to a gene: 8. The CDR3 spans 15 residues. Per germline, CDR1 LNHDA and CDR2 SQIVND (reference sequence). CDR3 nucleotide sequence: TGTGCCAGTGGGGCACAGGGGGCGATCAATCAGCCCCAGCATTTT. As protein: CASGAQGAINQPQHF.

The rearrangement uses TRBV3-1 (or the pseudogene TRBV3-2) and TRBJ2-7; 9 bases agree with TRBD1. Per germline, CDR1 LGHDT and CDR2 YNNKEL (reference sequence). The CDR3 is 15 amino acids. V shed 4 bases, J shed 2 bases, and the junction held 6 bases outside the gene matches. The CDR3 spells CASSPPDRGTYEQYF. The CDR3 nucleotides are TGTGCCAGCAGCCCTCCGGACAGGGGAACCTACGAGCAGTACTTC.